These 28 T cell receptor beta chains were sequenced from one sample in a study of metastatic and nonmetastatic thyroid tumors. TCRdb re-called clones via MiXCR from the PCR reads. The table has 35,000 to 45,000 clones, around 10% seen once. Each patient came to thyroid surgery without any prior treatment (of any kind). Material for sequencing was blood. The receptors come from a male donor with papillary thyroid cancer or a benign thyroid nodule (not recorded which). Some clones in this sample may be carry-over from other donors' samples.

In its sample, this clone was seen many times. The CDR3 DNA sequence: TGTGCCAGCAGTGATGGGACTAGCGGGAGGTCAGATACGCAGTATTTT. This sequence encodes CASSDGTSGRSDTQYF. J is TRBJ2-3 and V is TRBV6-1; 15 bases are a match to TRBD2. The germline V gene has CDR1 MNHNS and CDR2 SASEGT. Trimming at V came to 3 bases and at J to 4 bases, leaving 2 bases not matched to a gene. The CDR3 consists of 16 residues.

In this sample, this clone turned up many times. V usage is TRBV3-1 and J usage is TRBJ2-1; 12 positions agree with TRBD2. The V gene end was trimmed by 4 bases and the J gene end by 7 bases; junction bases not matched to a gene: 14. Germline values: CDR1 LGHDT, CDR2 YNNKEL (reference sequence). The CDR3 length is 18 residues. The CDR3 loop reads CASSPNPRLAGVKNEQFF. The CDR3 nucleotides are TGTGCCAGCAGCCCCAACCCCCGACTAGCGGGAGTTAAAAATGAGCAGTTCTTC.

Ten or more counts support this clone. V gene TRBV7-9 combines with J gene TRBJ2-7; D is undetermined. The V gene lost 1 base and the J gene lost 0 bases, with 7 bases spanning the gap. The CDR3 runs to 14 residues. CDR1 and CDR2 (germline): SEHNR, FQNEAQ (reference sequence). CDR3 coding DNA: TGTGCCAGCAGCTTAGGTTTCAACTCCTACGAGCAGTACTTC. Translation gives CASSLGFNSYEQYF.

This clone occurred many times. This chain joins TRBV30 and TRBJ2-7; 9 bases agree with TRBD1. The germline CDR1 and CDR2 sequences are GTSNPN and SVGIG (reference sequence). The CDR3 loop spans 15 amino acids. Germline trimming cut 2 bases from V and 5 bases from J; bases unmatched to any gene: 10. Here the CDR3 DNA reads TGTGCCTGGAGTCCCTCCGGGACAGGGCAACACGAGCAGTACTTC. It yields the protein CAWSPSGTGQHEQYF.

The V and J genes are TRBV6-2 or TRBV6-3 and TRBJ2-6; 8 nucleotides match TRBD2. CDR1 is MNHEY, CDR2 SVGEGT, per germline. The V segment lost 0 bases and the J segment 0 bases; nucleotides outside the gene matches: 7. This CDR3 comprises 19 residues. CDR3: CASSYSQGLGNSGANVLTF. The CDR3 coding sequence is TGTGCCAGCAGTTACTCACAGGGACTAGGGAACTCTGGGGCCAACGTCCTGACTTTC.

The table lists this clone with many counts. This chain connects TRBV10-1 to TRBJ2-3; 7 bases are shared with TRBD2. Germline CDR1 is WNHNN and CDR2 is SYGVQD (reference sequence). The junction had 5 bases not matched to a gene; V was cut back by 0 bases and J by 2 bases. The CDR3 totals 16 residues. The CDR3 loop reads CASSESGLADTDTQYF. CDR3 DNA sequence: TGCGCCAGCAGTGAGTCTGGGCTAGCGGACACAGATACGCAGTATTTT.

This clone was counted at least ten times. As DNA, the CDR3 is TGTGCCAGCAGTTTACGGTCCTCCCTCACAGGGGCCCCTTTCTATGGCTACACCTTC. Translated, it gives CASSLRSSLTGAPFYGYTF. This chain uses TRBV27 with TRBJ1-2; 7 nucleotides line up with TRBD1. V lost 2 bases, J lost 4 bases, and 19 bases stayed unmatched. This CDR3 has 19 amino acids. Germline values: CDR1 MNHEY, CDR2 SMNVEV (reference sequence).

Of note for this clone: A much more abundant neighbour one base away suggests this may be a read error. The J gene is TRBJ2-5, the V gene TRBV10-2; D gene uncertain. The V end was cut by 3 bases, the J end by 5 bases, with 10 bases between. There are 13 residues in the CDR3. The germline CDR1 and CDR2 sequences are WSHSY and SAAADI. DNA for the CDR3: TGCGCCAGCAGTGAAGGATTCGGCGAGACCCAGTACTTC. This translates into CASSEGFGETQYF.

A few counts support this clone. V gene TRBV28 combines with J gene TRBJ2-7; 7 bases are a match to TRBD1. This CDR3 contains 13 residues. V lost 7 bases, J lost 3 bases, and 6 bases stayed unmatched. Germline V gene sequence: CDR1 MDHEN, CDR2 SYDVKM. For the CDR3, the DNA is TGTGCCAGCAATTCGGGACAGCTCTACGAGCAGTACTTC. Protein sequence: CASNSGQLYEQYF.

This clone appeared a few times. The V and J genes are TRBV28 and TRBJ1-6, with TRBD1 as a possible D gene (6 bases). Germline V CDR1 and CDR2: MDHEN, SYDVKM. Trimming shortened V by 6 bases and J by 8 bases, and 8 bases separated the two germline ends. The CDR3 has 12 residues. The CDR3 DNA reads as TGTGCCAGCAGGACAGGCTATTCACCCCTCCACTTT. This codes for CASRTGYSPLHF.

At least ten counts were recorded for this clone. The V and J genes are TRBV12-3 or TRBV12-4 and TRBJ2-1; 11 bases match TRBD2. The CDR3 consists of 15 residues. Trimming removed 0 bases from V and 7 bases from J; junction bases left unmatched: 2. The CDR3 region has the DNA TGTGCCAGCAGTTTAGCGCTAGCGGGAGGTAATGAGCAGTTCTTC. This translates into CASSLALAGGNEQFF.

Ten or more counts support this clone. The chain couples TRBV3-1 to TRBJ1-1, with TRBD1 matching over 10 bases. The germline V gene encodes CDR1 LGHDT and CDR2 YNNKEL (reference sequence). This CDR3 comprises 19 residues. With 4 bases clipped from V and 7 bases from J, the junction kept 21 bases outside the gene matches. Written as DNA, the CDR3 is TGTGCCAGCAGCCGCTTATTAGCATTACCGGGACAGGGGAAGAGTGAAGCTTTCTTT. Protein product: CASSRLLALPGQGKSEAFF.

This clone was counted many times. The V gene is TRBV28, the J gene TRBJ2-5, with no clear D. Between the trimmed V and J ends, which lost 2 bases and 1 base, there was a span of 5 bases. In germline, CDR1 is MDHEN, CDR2 SYDVKM. This CDR3 is built from 13 residues. CDR3 sequence reads: CASSLGSQETQYF. As DNA, the CDR3 is TGTGCCAGCAGTTTAGGCAGCCAAGAGACCCAGTACTTC.

Details on this clone: Germline is not matched at one junction end, which may reflect a read error. The same CDR3 also results from other DNA sequences found in this sample. The chain carries TRBV6-1 and TRBJ1-5; D ambiguous. The CDR3 contains 14 residues. Germline CDR1 reads MNHNS; CDR2 reads SASEGT. CDR3: CASSEAPLLQPQHF. Written as DNA, the CDR3 is TGTGCCAGCAGTGAAGCACCTCTTCTGCAGCCCCAGCATTTC.

The sample holds a few counts of this clone. A clone one base away is much larger, so this may be a read error. Other DNA sequences from this sample encode an identical CDR3 as well. This chain uses TRBV7-2 with TRBJ2-2; possibly TRBD1 for D (6 bases). The CDR3 extends over 13 amino acids. The V and J ends lost 11 bases and 2 bases respectively, with 12 bases between them. Germline CDR1 SGHTA, CDR2 FQGNSA. This CDR3 is CAALQGNTGELFF. CDR3 DNA: TGTGCCGCGCTACAGGGTAACACCGGGGAGCTGTTTTTT.

This clone appeared many times. This rearrangement joins TRBV6-2 or TRBV6-3 to TRBJ2-1, with 9 bases fitting TRBD2. V was clipped by 2 bases and J by 0 bases; unmatched bases: 8. The CDR3 is 18 amino acids. Germline CDR1 is MNHEY and CDR2 is SVGEGT. CDR3 in DNA: TGTGCCAGCAGTTACCGGCTGGCGGGAGGGCCCTCCTACAATGAGCAGTTCTTC. It yields the protein CASSYRLAGGPSYNEQFF.

The sample holds many counts of this clone. The rearrangement joins TRBV20-1 to TRBJ1-5; possibly TRBD1 for D (6 bases). This CDR3 is built from 15 residues. CDR1 and CDR2 from the germline V gene are DFQATT and SNEGSKA (reference sequence). Trimming took off 6 bases at V and 3 bases at J, with 18 bases between the two ends. The CDR3 DNA reads TGCAGTGCGCATAAGGCAGGGGTGACCAATCAGCCCCAGCATTTT. Translated, it gives CSAHKAGVTNQPQHF.

This clone was picked up a small number of times. The same CDR3 arises from other DNA sequences in this sample as well. The chain has TRBV20-1 and TRBJ2-7; D remains ambiguous. Germline V gene lookup returns CDR1 DFQATT and CDR2 SNEGSKA (reference sequence). The CDR3 spans 17 residues. V was trimmed by 0 bases and J by 7 bases, leaving 25 bases between them. CDR3 sequence reads: CSARDEIQAFGFPEQYF. DNA for the CDR3: TGCAGTGCTAGAGACGAGATTCAAGCTTTTGGTTTCCCAGAGCAGTACTTC.

In this sample, this clone turned up many times. This rearrangement joins TRBV28 to TRBJ2-6, with no clear D. This CDR3 is built from 16 residues. V was shortened by 3 bases and J by 4 bases, with 13 bases between the two germline ends. The germline V gene has CDR1 MDHEN and CDR2 SYDVKM. The CDR3 DNA reads as TGTGCCAGCAGTTTCACCCGCTACACCGGGGCCAACGTCCTGACTTTC. Protein sequence: CASSFTRYTGANVLTF.

This clone was found many times. The chain has TRBV28 and TRBJ1-1, with no clear D. The V gene lost 3 bases and the J gene lost 1 base, with 9 bases spanning the gap. The CDR3 length is 14 residues. Germline CDR1 is MDHEN and CDR2 is SYDVKM. The CDR3 sequence is CASSFIRENTEAFF. Written as DNA, the CDR3 is TGTGCCAGCAGTTTCATACGGGAGAACACTGAAGCTTTCTTT.

This clone was counted ten times or more. This rearrangement joins TRBV12-3 or TRBV12-4 to TRBJ2-1; D is unclear. The CDR3 loop spans 14 amino acids. The ends were cut back, 4 bases at V and 1 base at J, with 8 bases in the middle. CDR3 nucleotides: TGTGCCAGCAGTTCCCCGGAATCCTACAATGAGCAGTTCTTC. It translates to CASSSPESYNEQFF.

This clone came up a few times. V usage is TRBV28 and J usage is TRBJ2-7; D not certain. This CDR3 comprises 14 residues. Germline lookup yields CDR1 MDHEN and CDR2 SYDVKM. Deletions cut 3 bases from V and 4 bases from J, with 13 bases between. CDR3 coding DNA: TGTGCCAGCAGTTTCCGCCTCCGGGTGTACGAGCAGTACTTC. Its protein product is CASSFRLRVYEQYF.

Notes on this clone: With a much larger clone just one base away, this may be a read error. The V call is TRBV19, the J call TRBJ2-1; no reliable D call. The CDR3 is 12 residues long. V lost 10 bases and J lost 8, with 15 bases in between. From germline, CDR1 is LNHDA and CDR2 SQIVND (reference sequence). CDR3 protein: CAIRKGGDEQFF. The CDR3 region has the DNA TGTGCCATCCGGAAAGGCGGCGATGAGCAGTTCTTC.

The gene calls are TRBV18 and TRBJ1-4; D is possibly TRBD1 (5 bases). CDR1 and CDR2 from the germline V gene are KGHSH and LQKENI. CDR3 size: 14 residues. Trimming took 3 bases from V and 5 from J, leaving 10 bases between them. Here the CDR3 reads CASSPRQNNEKLFF. CDR3 nucleotides: TGTGCCAGCTCACCTAGACAGAACAATGAAAAACTGTTTTTT.

Ten or more counts support this clone. This sequence joins TRBV5-1 and TRBJ2-6; no clear D. The CDR3 consists of 16 residues. With 5 bases removed from V and 0 bases from J, the gap between germline ends came to 12 bases. CDR1 SGHRS and CDR2 YFSETQ come from the germline V gene. CDR3 sequence: CASSSGSYSGANVLTF. Here the CDR3 DNA reads TGCGCCAGCAGTTCCGGCAGTTACTCTGGGGCCAACGTCCTGACTTTC.

With respect to this clone: A read error may explain this, as a much larger clone is one base away. The rearrangement uses TRBV11-2 and TRBJ2-1; maybe TRBD2 (6 bases). The CDR3 is 15 residues long. Per germline, CDR1 SGHAT and CDR2 FQNNGV. V was pared by 5 bases and J by 8 bases, with 19 bases between. The DNA for the CDR3 is TGTGCCAGCAGCCTCGGACTATCGGGAGCCCATGAGCAGTTCTTC. It yields the protein CASSLGLSGAHEQFF.

This clone appeared many times. This chain connects TRBV7-6 to TRBJ2-1; D perhaps matches TRBD2 (7 bases). Trimming removed 2 bases at V and 4 bases at J, with 12 bases between. This CDR3 spans 15 amino acids. The germline V gene has CDR1 SGHVS and CDR2 FNYEAQ. CDR3 amino acids: CASSLRGGPYNEQFF. CDR3 nucleotide sequence: TGTGCCAGCAGCTTAAGGGGGGGACCTTACAATGAGCAGTTCTTC.

This clone was seen only a few times. This chain connects TRBV4-1 to TRBJ2-5; D uncertain. V was pared by 0 bases and J by 5 bases, with 19 bases between. The CDR3 sequence is 17 residues long. Per the germline V gene, CDR1 is MGHRA and CDR2 is YSYEKL. The CDR3, as DNA: TGCGCCAGCAGCCAAGACCCTCTTCTCACTCTGGGGGAGACCCAGTACTTC. As protein: CASSQDPLLTLGETQYF.